This TCR beta chain is drawn from a study of T cells in Graves' hyperthyroidism and ophthalmopathy. Study information: At the time of initial diagnosis and before any treatment, peripheral blood was collected. Study-wide points: Among clonotypes expanded in thyroid above 0.001, most were also found in blood.

Turning to this clonotype: The antigen is undetermined.

This CDR3 has 11 residues. V was trimmed by 3 bases and J by 8 bases, leaving 10 bases between them. Germline V CDR1 and CDR2: SQVTM, ANQGSEA. The TCR beta CDR3 regions underwent amplification using RNA transcripts as the source. HTBI primers were the set used in a first-round RT-PCR of the TCR CDR3. TCRdb passed the multiplex PCR reads through MiXCR, listing each CDR3 protein once. The sample includes roughly 200,000 distinct CDR3 sequences, 17% of them seen just once. Graves' hyperthyroidism qualified as stable when ophthalmopathy did not progress within 18 months. Each patient was aged 18 to 65 and had newly diagnosed hyperthyroidism of under 2 months' duration.

The receptor's source is a woman in her 50s with Graves' hyperthyroidism. This sequence joins TRBV29-1 and TRBJ1-2; D uncertain. The specimen sequenced was blood. The CDR3 DNA follows: TGCAGCGTTGAGTGGACGGACGGCTACACCTTC. It specifies CSVEWTDGYTF.